The 22 T cell receptor beta chains listed next were all sequenced from one sample in a study of beta chain features in type 1 diabetes. The antigens these receptors bind are not known. The entirety of the isolated RNA underwent reverse transcription, so expressed TCRB transcripts were sequenced. Sequencing was performed with immunoSEQ multiplex PCR; in TCRdb, only in-frame clones are kept and a portion is missing. The data show more than 550,000 clones, with 11% to 15% seen just once and 0.03% to 0.045% held by the top ten. Study-level results: A moderate, significant TCRB CDR3 shortening appeared in type 1 diabetes across four CD4+ subsets.

Sequenced input: naive CD4+ T cells from blood. These receptors were obtained from a man aged 18-30 years with type 1 diabetes.

J is TRBJ2-7 and V is TRBV4-2; 8 nucleotides agree with TRBD2. Germline V gene data show CDR1 as LGHNA and CDR2 as YNFKEQ. V was clipped by 5 bases and J by 3 bases; unmatched bases: 12. The CDR3 covers 16 residues. CDR3 bases: TGTGCCAGCAGCGACCCGAGGGAGCGGGGGAGCTACGAGCAGTACTTC. This translates into CASSDPRERGSYEQYF.

Only a few counts were recorded for this clone. The same CDR3 can be traced to other DNA sequences in this sample. The V and J genes are TRBV9 and TRBJ2-6; D gene unclear. This CDR3 has 15 amino acids. V was cut by 2 bases and J by 1 base, with 7 bases left in between. The germline CDR1 and CDR2 sequences are SGDLS and YYNGEE. This chain's CDR3 is CASSVQGSGANVLTF. DNA for the CDR3: TGTGCCAGCAGCGTGCAAGGGTCTGGGGCCAACGTCCTGACTTTC.

The chain has TRBV10-3 and TRBJ1-5, with D unclear. Trimming took 4 bases from V and 3 from J, leaving 4 bases between them. Germline V lookup: CDR1 ENHRY, CDR2 SYGVKD. The CDR3 has 12 amino acids. The CDR3 spells CAISGDNQPQHF. The CDR3, as DNA: TGTGCCATCAGTGGGGACAATCAGCCCCAGCATTTT.

This clone was seen a few times. The rearrangement links TRBV14 to TRBJ2-3; 8 bases agree with TRBD2. The ends lost 4 bases at V and 3 bases at J; junction bases unmatched: 0. This CDR3 comprises 13 residues. Germline V gene sequence: CDR1 SGHDN, CDR2 FVKESK. The chain's CDR3 is CASSRGGTDTQYF. DNA of the CDR3: TGTGCCAGCAGCCGCGGGGGGACAGATACGCAGTATTTT.

The chain recombines TRBV4-2 with TRBJ2-5, with D hard to call. There are 12 residues in the CDR3. Deletions cut 0 bases from V and 5 bases from J, with 4 bases between. Germline V lookup: CDR1 LGHNA, CDR2 YNFKEQ. The CDR3 protein is CASSQELETQYF. For the CDR3, the DNA is TGTGCCAGCAGCCAAGAGTTGGAGACCCAGTACTTC.

This clone was detected only a few times. The chain is built from TRBV7-9 and TRBJ1-5, with 10 positions matching TRBD1. The V segment lost 5 bases and the J segment 0 bases; nucleotides outside the gene matches: 7. Per germline, CDR1 SEHNR and CDR2 FQNEAQ (reference sequence). The CDR3 contains 17 residues. The CDR3 protein is CASSKGQGTYSNQPQHF. CDR3 DNA sequence: TGTGCCAGCAGCAAGGGACAGGGGACGTATAGCAATCAGCCCCAGCATTTT. The full variable domain, in which reference TRBV7-9 and TRBJ1-5 provide the parts outside the CDR3, is DTGVSQNPRHKITKRGQNVTFRCDPISEHNRLYWYRQTLGQGPEFLTYFQNEAQLEKSRLLSDRFSAERPKGSFSTLEIQRTEQGDSAMYLCASSKGQGTYSNQPQHFGDGTRLSIL.

This clone was observed a few times. The chain uses TRBV12-5 and TRBJ2-1; maybe TRBD1 (6 bases). The ends were cut back, 2 bases at V and 12 bases at J, with 11 bases in the middle. The CDR3 totals 12 residues. Germline CDR1 LGHNT, CDR2 FRNRAP. CDR3 nucleotide sequence: TGTGCTAGTGGTTTGCCCCAGGACAGGCAGTTCTTC. Its protein product is CASGLPQDRQFF.

This clone occurred once. V is TRBV7-6 and J is TRBJ2-3; D is ambiguous. V lost 1 base and J 6 bases, leaving 11 bases between the germline ends. This CDR3 is 14 amino acids long. CDR1 SGHVS and CDR2 FNYEAQ come from the germline V gene. CDR3 residues: CASSLGPAQDTQYF. Here the CDR3 DNA reads TGTGCCAGCAGCTTAGGACCGGCCCAGGATACGCAGTATTTT.

The V gene is TRBV7-2, the J gene TRBJ2-7, with 7 bases matching TRBD2. The germline CDR1 and CDR2 sequences are SGHTA and FQGNSA. V shed 5 bases and J 6 bases; nucleotides not matched to a gene: 13. The CDR3 runs 15 residues. CDR3 in amino acids: CASSPLPTSAGEQYF. CDR3 in DNA: TGTGCCAGCAGCCCCCTCCCTACTAGCGCCGGCGAGCAGTACTTC.

About this clone: One end of the junction is discordant with germline, which a read error may explain. The chain has TRBV7-7 and TRBJ2-3; tentatively, D is TRBD1 (5 bases). The CDR3 is made up of 14 amino acids. In germline, CDR1 is SSHAT, CDR2 FNYEAQ (reference sequence). For the CDR3, the DNA is TGTGCTAGCAGCCCCGGACACCGCACAGATACGCAGTATTTT. As protein: CASSPGHRTDTQYF. The full variable domain, its missing parts supplied by reference TRBV7-7 and TRBJ2-3, is GAGVSQSPRYKVTKRGQDVTLRCDPISSHATLYWYQQALGQGPEFLTYFNYEAQPDKSGLPSDRFSAERPEGSISTLTIQRTEQRDSAMYRCASSPGHRTDTQYFGPGTRLTVL.

This clone was recorded a few times. This chain uses TRBV6-5 with TRBJ2-3; D gene unclear. V was clipped by 5 bases and J by 4 bases, with 4 bases between them. CDR3 length equals 11 residues. CDR1 is MNHEY and CDR2 is SVGAGI in the germline V gene. As DNA, the CDR3 is TGTGCCAGCAGTCGAGCAGATACGCAGTATTTT. Protein product: CASSRADTQYF.

The chain recombines TRBV14 with TRBJ1-5; the match to TRBD1 covers 10 bases. CDR1 SGHDN and CDR2 FVKESK come from the germline V gene. V shed 4 bases, J shed 7 bases, and the junction held 4 bases outside the gene matches. This CDR3 comprises 14 residues. The CDR3 sequence: CASSRQGAGQPQHF. The DNA for the CDR3 is TGTGCCAGCAGCCGACAGGGGGCTGGACAGCCCCAGCATTTT.

This clone was observed a few times. The V call is TRBV27, the J call TRBJ2-1, with 8 bases fitting TRBD1. The CDR3 runs to 14 residues. Unmatched junction bases numbered 3, after V lost 3 bases and J lost 5 bases. CDR1 is MNHEY, CDR2 SMNVEV, per germline (reference sequence). The DNA for the CDR3 is TGTGCCAGCAGTTTCGGGGACAGGAACAATGAGCAGTTCTTC. This gives the protein CASSFGDRNNEQFF.

This clone came up a few times. This chain uses TRBV5-1 with TRBJ2-1, with TRBD2 matching over 12 bases. Germline CDR1 SGHRS, CDR2 YFSETQ. Trimming removed 3 bases from V and 7 bases from J; junction bases left unmatched: 8. The CDR3 extends over 16 amino acids. The CDR3 bases are TGCGCCAGCAGCTCAGCGACTAGCGGGAGTCTGAATGAGCAGTTCTTC. This codes for CASSSATSGSLNEQFF.

This clone was seen at least ten times. J is TRBJ2-1 and V is TRBV7-2, with 13 bases matching TRBD2. There are 16 residues in the CDR3. Germline-derived CDR1 and CDR2 are SGHTA and FQGNSA. J was trimmed by 9 bases and V by 4 bases; bases with no gene match: 9. The CDR3 loop reads CASSSGLAGTHSEQFF. The CDR3 region has the DNA TGTGCCAGCAGCTCGGGACTAGCGGGGACCCACAGTGAGCAGTTCTTC.

The V call is TRBV4-1, the J call TRBJ1-2, with D unresolved. The CDR3 is 15 residues long. The germline V gene has CDR1 MGHRA and CDR2 YSYEKL. V lost 3 bases and J lost 4, with 15 bases in between. The CDR3 region has the DNA TGCGCCAGCAGCCATCCGGGTAGTATCCCCTATGGCTACACCTTC. It yields the protein CASSHPGSIPYGYTF.

This clone was observed a few times. This chain links TRBV6-6 with TRBJ1-2; the D gene is possibly TRBD1 (5 bases). V dropped 6 bases and J dropped 1 base, with 12 bases sitting between them. The CDR3 is made up of 14 amino acids. In germline, CDR1 is MNHNY, CDR2 SVGAGI (reference sequence). CDR3 coding DNA: TGTGCCAGCAGCCCCGGGGGAAGTAACTATGGCTACACCTTC. Translation: CASSPGGSNYGYTF.

The chain combines TRBV5-5 with TRBJ1-1; maybe TRBD1 (5 bases). There are 14 residues in the CDR3. The V end was cut by 4 bases, the J end by 2 bases, with 12 bases between. Per germline, CDR1 SGHKS and CDR2 YYEKEE (reference sequence). CDR3 in amino acids: CASSRLDSNTEAFF. The CDR3, as DNA: TGTGCCAGCAGCCGCCTCGACAGCAACACTGAAGCTTTCTTT.

In this sample, this clone turned up a few times. The rearrangement links TRBV18 to TRBJ2-1, with D possibly TRBD2 on 5 matching bases. With 2 bases removed from V and 7 bases from J, the gap between germline ends came to 15 bases. This CDR3 contains 15 residues. Germline V lookup: CDR1 KGHSH, CDR2 LQKENI. CDR3 DNA: TGTGCCAGCTCACCAGGCGGCGGATCGGGGAATGAGCAGTTCTTC. It encodes CASSPGGGSGNEQFF.

This clone was seen a handful of times. In DNA, the CDR3 is TGTGCCAGCAGCTCCTCGGGGGAGACCCAGTACTTC. Translating gives CASSSSGETQYF. The rearrangement links TRBV6-5 to TRBJ2-5; TRBD2 is a possible D gene (5 bases). Trimming took 6 bases from V and 5 from J, leaving 10 bases between them. Germline loops: CDR1 MNHEY, CDR2 SVGAGI. This CDR3 comprises 12 residues.

The chain has TRBV29-1 and TRBJ1-2, with 12 positions matching TRBD1. The germline gives CDR1 SQVTM, CDR2 ANQGSEA. Trimming at V came to 6 bases and at J to 8 bases, leaving 10 bases not matched to a gene. CDR3 length: 14 amino acids. The CDR3 region has the DNA TGCAGCGTCGCCGGGACAGGGGGCAGAGACGGCTACACCTTC. Protein product: CSVAGTGGRDGYTF.

The chain joins TRBV15 to TRBJ2-1, with 12 bases identical to TRBD2. V shed 1 base and J 7 bases; nucleotides not matched to a gene: 2. Germline V lookup: CDR1 LNHNV, CDR2 YYDKDF (reference sequence). CDR3 length: 15 residues. CDR3 coding DNA: TGTGCCACCAGCAGAGGTACTAGCGGGAGGAATGAGCAGTTCTTC. Protein product: CATSRGTSGRNEQFF.